Only a few counts were recorded for the clone carrying this T cell receptor beta chain. Antigen: not known. The CDR3 is 15 residues long. Germline loops: CDR1 MNHEY, CDR2 SVGAGI. V was clipped by 0 bases and J by 2 bases; unmatched bases: 2. The data are from a study of cytomegalovirus exposure and HLA in healthy donors. With 60 Vbeta and 13 Jbeta primers, the PCR was carried out. Profiling relied on immunoSEQ multiplex PCR, and the TCRdb table lists in-frame clones only, not all of them. The sample lists under 130,000 clones, nearly 15% occurring once. Study-level results: Earlier findings revealed that most TCR beta V segments proved productive either about 87% or about 30% of the time. HLA allele associations emerged for about 16,000 TCR beta sequences in a later analysis, at 0.05 false discovery rate. Using the classifier, cytomegalovirus status was reportedly diagnosed with high specificity and sensitivity.

The source material was PBMCs. This chain joins TRBV6-5 and TRBJ2-7, with TRBD2 matching 9 bases. The sequence came from a female donor in good health and CMV-seronegative. The CDR3 DNA sequence: TGTGCCAGCAGTTACTCAGCGGGGGGACCCTACGAGCAGTACTTC. Protein product: CASSYSAGGPYEQYF.